This passage covers 28 T cell receptor beta chains from one sample sequenced in a study of shared clonotypes between healthy human individuals. Method: immunoSEQ multiplex PCR; TCRdb's copy keeps in-frame clones and lacks some. The data contain 1,500,000 or so clones, roughly 96% of them singletons. The sample was naive CD4+ T cells sorted from blood. Noted subset: CD45RA+ positively selected. The receptor source for this set is a man aged 25-45 years in good health.

V gene TRBV5-4 combines with J gene TRBJ2-3, with 7 bases identical to TRBD2. The trim removed 1 base at V and 3 bases at J, leaving 11 bases unmatched. Per germline, CDR1 SGHNT and CDR2 YYREEE (reference sequence). CDR3 length: 17 residues. The CDR3 DNA is TGTGCCAGCAGCTTGTCGGCGGGAGTTTCTGGAACAGATACGCAGTATTTT. Its translation is CASSLSAGVSGTDTQYF.

The chain uses TRBV6-5 and TRBJ1-2; TRBD1 might be the D (5 bases). The length of the CDR3 is 11 residues. In germline, CDR1 is MNHEY, CDR2 SVGAGI. Trimming stripped 9 bases from V and 5 bases from J, with 10 bases between. The CDR3 reads CASRDPYGYTF. In DNA form, the CDR3 reads TGTGCCAGTCGGGACCCTTATGGCTACACCTTC.

The chain carries TRBV9 and TRBJ1-2, with D maybe TRBD1 (5 bases). This CDR3 comprises 14 residues. From germline, CDR1 is SGDLS and CDR2 YYNGEE. Trimming shortened V by 4 bases and J by 2 bases, and 12 bases separated the two germline ends. The CDR3 region has the DNA TGTGCCAGCAGCAGAGGGGAGGGGAACTATGGCTACACCTTC. It yields the protein CASSRGEGNYGYTF.

The V gene is TRBV11-2, the J gene TRBJ2-3; TRBD2 is a possible D gene (5 bases). V gave up 8 bases and J gave up 1 base, with 13 bases separating them. Germline lookup yields CDR1 SGHAT and CDR2 FQNNGV. This CDR3 is 14 amino acids long. CDR3 DNA: TGTGCCAGCGGGTGGGGAGAAGGCACAGATACGCAGTATTTT. Translation: CASGWGEGTDTQYF.

The chain uses TRBV9 and TRBJ1-3; D is undetermined. The CDR3 has 15 amino acids. Trimming removed 1 base at V and 8 bases at J, with 16 bases between. In germline, CDR1 is SGDLS, CDR2 YYNGEE. The CDR3 nucleotides read TGTGCCAGCAGCGTATCCCTACGTTTGAGGGACACCATATATTTT. Residues: CASSVSLRLRDTIYF.

The rearrangement links TRBV4-2 to TRBJ2-4, with D maybe TRBD2 (5 bases). V was trimmed by 1 base and J by 11 bases, leaving 15 bases between them. The length of the CDR3 is 14 residues. Per the germline V gene, CDR1 is LGHNA and CDR2 is YNFKEQ. CDR3 protein: CASSQGVTSQVQYF. CDR3 DNA: TGTGCCAGCAGCCAAGGGGTAACTAGTCAGGTTCAGTACTTC.

V usage is TRBV19 and J usage is TRBJ1-3; weak D call: TRBD1 (5 bases). Germline V gene data show CDR1 as LNHDA and CDR2 as SQIVND (reference sequence). CDR3 length: 21 residues. V shed 3 bases and J shed 0 bases, with 27 bases lying between them. CDR3 DNA: TGTGCCAGTAGTATCGCAGGCCCGGGACTAAAGGGGATGAGCTCTGGAAACACCATATATTTT. This encodes CASSIAGPGLKGMSSGNTIYF.

The chain employs TRBV6-1 and TRBJ1-2; D is uncertain. CDR1 is MNHNS and CDR2 is SASEGT in the germline V gene. Trimming pared 8 bases from V and 4 bases from J, leaving 11 bases between. This CDR3 spans 12 amino acids. The CDR3 is CASGRVRYGYTF. Written as DNA, the CDR3 is TGTGCCAGCGGTAGGGTTCGCTATGGCTACACCTTC.

The DNA for the CDR3 is TGCGCCAGCAGCTTGGGATTACTAGGTAGAGTAGATACGCAGTATTTT. It encodes CASSLGLLGRVDTQYF. The chain joins TRBV5-1 to TRBJ2-3; possible D gene TRBD2, 5 bases. The CDR3 covers 16 residues. Germline V lookup: CDR1 SGHRS, CDR2 YFSETQ. Trimming left V 0 bases short and J 5 bases short, with 16 bases between.

The rearrangement uses TRBV9 and TRBJ2-1; 7 bases map to TRBD2. This CDR3 region has 13 residues. The ends lost 0 bases at V and 9 bases at J; junction bases unmatched: 3. The germline CDR1 and CDR2 sequences are SGDLS and YYNGEE. The CDR3 reads CASSVERDSEQFF. The CDR3, as DNA: TGTGCCAGCAGCGTAGAGCGGGATAGTGAGCAGTTCTTC.

The rearrangement joins TRBV11-2 to TRBJ2-2; D might be TRBD2 (6 bases). Germline-derived CDR1 and CDR2 are SGHAT and FQNNGV. Trimming pared 5 bases from V and 2 bases from J, leaving 21 bases between. This CDR3 contains 18 residues. The CDR3 nucleotides read TGTGCCAGCAGCATAAACCCGCCGGGACTCGCAAACACCGGGGAGCTGTTTTTT. Protein: CASSINPPGLANTGELFF.

V is TRBV7-8 and J is TRBJ2-7, with 9 positions matching TRBD2. The CDR3 spans 13 residues. CDR1 and CDR2 (germline): SGHVS, FQNEAQ. V dropped 2 bases and J dropped 4; count of bases not matched to a gene: 0. This CDR3 reads CASSLLAGYEQYF. Written as DNA, the CDR3 is TGTGCCAGCAGCTTACTAGCGGGATACGAGCAGTACTTC.

The chain links TRBV19 to TRBJ2-3, with 11 bases aligning to TRBD1. Germline CDR1 LNHDA, CDR2 SQIVND (reference sequence). The CDR3 has 14 residues. V lost 6 bases, J lost 6 bases, and 5 bases stayed unmatched. CDR3: CASRADRGLDTQYF. The CDR3 DNA sequence: TGTGCCAGTAGGGCGGACAGGGGGCTTGATACGCAGTATTTT.

V gene TRBV6-5 combines with J gene TRBJ1-5; no definite D call. The CDR3 consists of 15 residues. Looked up from germline, CDR1 is MNHEY and CDR2 is SVGAGI. Trimming shortened V by 3 bases and J by 4 bases, and 13 bases separated the two germline ends. CDR3 coding DNA: TGTGCCAGCAGTTATACCCCGCAGGATAATCAGCCCCAGCATTTT. It encodes CASSYTPQDNQPQHF.

The chain employs TRBV5-4 and TRBJ2-2; 7 nucleotides align to TRBD1. The germline CDR1 and CDR2 sequences are SGHNT and YYREEE (reference sequence). V gave up 1 base and J gave up 5 bases; unmatched junction bases: 2. The CDR3 extends over 14 amino acids. The DNA for the CDR3 is TGTGCCAGCAGCTTGTCAGGGGGAACCGGGGAGCTGTTTTTT. Residues: CASSLSGGTGELFF.

Notes on this clone: The sample contains more than one DNA sequence encoding this CDR3. In nucleotides, the CDR3 is TGTGCCAGCAGAAGACTAGCGGGGGCCTACGAGCAGTACTTC. Protein product: CASRRLAGAYEQYF. The chain employs TRBV28 and TRBJ2-7, with 12 nucleotides matching TRBD2. This CDR3 spans 14 amino acids. CDR1 and CDR2 (germline): MDHEN, SYDVKM. The V and J ends lost 6 bases and 2 bases, in that order; junction bases with no gene match: 2.

The chain is built from TRBV7-8 and TRBJ2-7, with D maybe TRBD2 (5 bases). The CDR3 is 14 amino acids. V was cut by 1 base and J by 5 bases, with 12 bases left in between. CDR1 and CDR2 from the germline V gene are SGHVS and FQNEAQ. The CDR3 coding sequence is TGTGCCAGCAGCTTAGGGACTTCCCTGGACGAGCAGTACTTC. Its translation: CASSLGTSLDEQYF. Using reference TRBV7-8 and TRBJ2-7 for the parts outside the CDR3, the full variable domain is GAGVSQSPRYKVAKRGQDVALRCDPISGHVSLFWYQQALGQGPEFLTYFQNEAQLDKSGLPSDRFFAERPEGSVSTLKIQRTQQEDSAVYLCASSLGTSLDEQYFGPGTRLTVT.

This chain joins TRBV15 and TRBJ2-6; D is uncertain. This CDR3 is 13 amino acids long. Trimming left V 7 bases short and J 1 base short, with 5 bases between. Germline V lookup: CDR1 LNHNV, CDR2 YYDKDF (reference sequence). The CDR3: CATTDSGANVLTF. The CDR3 DNA reads TGTGCCACCACGGATTCTGGGGCCAACGTCCTGACTTTC.

V is TRBV5-4 and J is TRBJ2-3; the D call may be TRBD1 or TRBD2 (5 bases each). The CDR3 is 14 residues long. Deletions cut 5 bases from V and 3 bases from J, with 13 bases between. CDR1 and CDR2 (germline): SGHNT, YYREEE (reference sequence). CDR3 coding DNA: TGTGCCAGCAGTGGGGGAATCTTTACAGATACGCAGTATTTT. Its protein product is CASSGGIFTDTQYF.

The chain recombines TRBV7-6 with TRBJ2-7, with D perhaps TRBD1 or TRBD2 (5 bases each). Germline CDR1 reads SGHVS; CDR2 reads FNYEAQ. The CDR3 runs to 12 residues. V dropped 1 base and J dropped 6 bases, with 7 bases sitting between them. CDR3 sequence: CASSLVGAEQYF. The DNA of the CDR3 is TGTGCCAGCAGCTTAGTCGGGGCCGAGCAGTACTTC.

The genes are TRBV5-1 and TRBJ2-1; possibly TRBD1 or TRBD2 for D (5 bases each). Trimming shortened V by 4 bases and J by 10 bases, and 21 bases separated the two germline ends. Germline assignment: CDR1 SGHRS and CDR2 YFSETQ. The CDR3 spans 15 residues. CDR3 nucleotides: TGCGCCAGCAGCAGCCGGGACGCCCATGGATGGGAGCAGTTCTTC. It encodes CASSSRDAHGWEQFF.

V usage is TRBV7-2 and J usage is TRBJ1-3; D ambiguous. CDR3 length equals 11 residues. Trimming removed 11 bases at V and 5 bases at J, with 10 bases between. Germline lookup yields CDR1 SGHTA and CDR2 FQGNSA. In DNA, the CDR3 is TGTGCCTATACATCGCGAAACACCATATATTTT. It specifies CAYTSRNTIYF.

On this clone itself: A read error may produce the germline difference seen at one junction end. The chain is built from TRBV28 and TRBJ2-6; no clear D. CDR3 size: 13 residues. The germline V gene encodes CDR1 MDHEN and CDR2 SYDVKM. The chain's CDR3 is CATSISGANVLTF. The CDR3 DNA is TGTGCCACCAGTATTTCTGGGGCCAACGTCCTGACTTTC.

The chain joins TRBV10-3 to TRBJ2-3; 8 bases agree with TRBD1. V trimming: 10 bases; J trimming: 1 base; junction bases outside the gene matches: 7. The CDR3 spans 14 residues. Germline V gene sequence: CDR1 ENHRY, CDR2 SYGVKD. The DNA for the CDR3 is TGTGCCAGCAGGACAGGGATAGGCACAGATACGCAGTATTTT. Encoded protein: CASRTGIGTDTQYF.

The chain has TRBV5-6 and TRBJ1-1; TRBD1 aligns across 8 bases. The CDR3 covers 17 residues. V lost 0 bases and J lost 0; bases outside the gene matches: 7. The germline CDR1 and CDR2 sequences are SGHDT and YYEEEE. CDR3 coding DNA: TGTGCCAGCAGCTTGGGTAGGACAGGGAGGATGAACACTGAAGCTTTCTTT. It codes for CASSLGRTGRMNTEAFF.

The chain employs TRBV7-9 and TRBJ2-3; the D is unclear. CDR1 SEHNR and CDR2 FQNEAQ come from the germline V gene (reference sequence). The V end was cut by 4 bases, the J end by 4 bases, with 9 bases between. This CDR3 region has 13 residues. The CDR3 loop reads CASSSPPPDTQYF. DNA for the CDR3: TGTGCCAGCAGCTCACCCCCCCCAGATACGCAGTATTTT.

The chain carries TRBV18 and TRBJ1-5, with 7 bases that match TRBD1. CDR3 length: 17 residues. Germline CDR1 KGHSH, CDR2 LQKENI. Unmatched junction bases numbered 7, after V lost 0 bases and J lost 2 bases. The CDR3 spells CASSPPEGAQGNQPQHF. The CDR3 DNA sequence: TGTGCCAGCTCACCACCGGAGGGGGCGCAAGGCAATCAGCCCCAGCATTTT.

The chain has TRBV7-9 and TRBJ1-5; unclear D gene. Germline V CDR1 and CDR2: SEHNR, FQNEAQ (reference sequence). Trimming cost V 5 bases and J 6 bases, with 8 bases left between them. The CDR3 loop spans 12 amino acids. The CDR3 sequence is CASSQSSQPQHF. CDR3 nucleotides: TGTGCCAGCAGCCAGTCCAGTCAGCCCCAGCATTTT. The full variable domain, rest sourced from reference TRBV7-9 and TRBJ1-5, is DTGVSQNPRHKITKRGQNVTFRCDPISEHNRLYWYRQTLGQGPEFLTYFQNEAQLEKSRLLSDRFSAERPKGSFSTLEIQRTEQGDSAMYLCASSQSSQPQHFGDGTRLSIL.